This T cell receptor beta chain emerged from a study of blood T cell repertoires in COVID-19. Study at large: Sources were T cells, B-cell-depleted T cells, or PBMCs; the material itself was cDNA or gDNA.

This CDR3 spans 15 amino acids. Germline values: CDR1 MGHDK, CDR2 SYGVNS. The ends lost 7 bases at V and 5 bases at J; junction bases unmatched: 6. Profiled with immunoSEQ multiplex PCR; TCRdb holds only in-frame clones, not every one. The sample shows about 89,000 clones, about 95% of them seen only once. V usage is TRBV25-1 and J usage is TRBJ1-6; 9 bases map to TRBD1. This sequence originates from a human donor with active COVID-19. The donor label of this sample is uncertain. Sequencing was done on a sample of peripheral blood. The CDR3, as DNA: TGTGCCAGCACCTTAGGGGACAGGGATAATTCACCCCTCCACTTT. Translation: CASTLGDRDNSPLHF.